These T cell receptor beta chains were read from a single sample in a study of blood T cells in healthy people across ages. TCRdb passed the 5' RACE reads through MiXCR, listing each CDR3 protein once. The table shows about 640,000 distinct CDR3 sequences, with roughly 58% occurring only once. Sequences were obtained from blood. The receptors shown here come from a man between 60 and 70 years old in good health. Each CDR3 is given with its conserved first and last residue. D genes are given only for firm matches. Clone size appears in some rows only: once, few, many, or a class for an expanded clone.

>TRBJ1-5|TRBV11-2|.|.
TGTGCCAGCAGCCCCGACGGGACCCTTTATCAGCCCCAGCATTTT
CASSPDGTLYQPQHF
>TRBJ2-5|TRBV9|.|.
TGTGCCAGCAGCGTAGGGTGCGGGGCTATTCAAGAGACCCAGTACTTC
CASSVGCGAIQETQYF
>TRBJ1-3|TRBV4-2|many|.
TGTGCCAGCAGCCAGGGACGCCTCTCTGGAAACACCATATATTTT
CASSQGRLSGNTIYF
>TRBJ2-1|TRBV5-1|many|TRBD1
TGCGCCAGCAGCCCGGGACAGGGACCCTACAATGAGCAGTTCTTC
CASSPGQGPYNEQFF
>TRBJ1-2|TRBV7-9|.|.
TGTGCCAGCCTAATAGGAGGGGCTGGTGGCGACACCTTC
CASLIGGAGGDTF
>TRBJ2-5|TRBV29-1|.|TRBD2
TGCAGCGTGGGGACTAGCGGGGGTCAAGAGACCCAGTACTTC
CSVGTSGGQETQYF
>TRBJ1-5|TRBV2|.|.
TGTGCCAGCAGTGCCGGGACCGGGGGTCAGCCCCAGCATTTT
CASSAGTGGQPQHF
>TRBJ2-1|TRBV28|.|TRBD2
TGTGCCAGCAGTCCCACTGGACTAGCGGGGGGCAGGCGGTTTGGTGAGCAGTTCTTC
CASSPTGLAGGRRFGEQFF
>TRBJ1-2|TRBV27|few|.
TGTGCCAGCAGCCTAAGGGGGACGGGGAGGGGACTTAGCTATGGCTACACCTTC
CASSLRGTGRGLSYGYTF
>TRBJ2-1|TRBV11-3|.|.
TGTGCCAGCAGCTTAAATTCAGTAAACAATGAGCAGTTCTTC
CASSLNSVNNEQFF
>TRBJ2-1|TRBV28|.|TRBD2
TGTGCCAGCTCGACCCCAACTAGCGGGGGAGACTCCTACAATGAGCAGTTCTTC
CASSTPTSGGDSYNEQFF